A selection of T cell receptor beta chains follows, all from one sample in a study of shared clonotypes between healthy human individuals. Method: immunoSEQ multiplex PCR; TCRdb's copy keeps in-frame clones and lacks some. The table records about 2.4 million clones, over 85% of them present only once. The sequencing sample was made of naive CD4+ T cells from PBMCs. These receptor sequences come from a man in his late teens or twenties in good health. Some clones in this sample may be carry-over from other donors' samples. CDR3s include the opening cysteine and the closing phenylalanine or tryptophan. The order of the fields is clone size, D gene, J gene, V gene, CDR3 protein, CDR3 DNA. D genes are given only for firm matches. Size tells how often a clone was seen (once, few, many) or the class of an expanded clone, and some rows leave it out.

clone_size: few; d_call: -; j_call: TRBJ1-5; v_call: TRBV28; cdr3_aa: CASSLEQTNQPQHF; cdr3_nt: TGTGCCAGCAGTTTAGAACAGACTAATCAGCCCCAGCATTTT
clone_size: few; d_call: TRBD1; j_call: TRBJ1-2; v_call: TRBV7-6; cdr3_aa: CASSLGIGQGIGYTF; cdr3_nt: TGTGCCAGCAGCTTAGGGATTGGACAGGGGATAGGGTACACCTTC
clone_size: -; d_call: -; j_call: TRBJ2-3; v_call: TRBV2; cdr3_aa: CASSEALPTDTQYF; cdr3_nt: TGTGCCAGCAGTGAAGCGCTGCCCACAGATACGCAGTATTTT
clone_size: -; d_call: -; j_call: TRBJ2-5; v_call: TRBV11-2; cdr3_aa: CASSFPSGTPEGKTQYF; cdr3_nt: TGTGCCAGCAGCTTCCCCTCTGGGACCCCGGAAGGGAAGACCCAGTACTTC
clone_size: -; d_call: TRBD1; j_call: TRBJ2-4; v_call: TRBV28; cdr3_aa: CASHGTGGARGDIQYF; cdr3_nt: TGTGCCAGCCACGGGACAGGGGGCGCCAGGGGTGACATTCAGTACTTC
clone_size: -; d_call: -; j_call: TRBJ1-1; v_call: TRBV6-1; cdr3_aa: CASSEGNTEAFF; cdr3_nt: TGTGCCAGCAGTGAAGGGAACACTGAAGCTTTCTTT
clone_size: -; d_call: TRBD2; j_call: TRBJ2-2; v_call: TRBV13; cdr3_aa: CASSLNPGGGTGELFF; cdr3_nt: TGTGCCAGCAGCCTCAACCCGGGGGGAGGCACCGGGGAGCTGTTTTTT
clone_size: -; d_call: TRBD2; j_call: TRBJ2-3; v_call: TRBV7-2; cdr3_aa: CASSFGLADTQYF; cdr3_nt: TGTGCCAGCAGCTTTGGACTAGCAGATACGCAGTATTTT
clone_size: -; d_call: -; j_call: TRBJ2-1; v_call: TRBV9; cdr3_aa: CASSAAVGETYNEQFF; cdr3_nt: TGTGCCAGCAGCGCCGCCGTCGGGGAAACCTACAATGAGCAGTTCTTC
clone_size: few; d_call: -; j_call: TRBJ1-1; v_call: TRBV28; cdr3_aa: CASSYQDTEAFF; cdr3_nt: TGTGCCAGCAGTTACCAAGACACTGAAGCTTTCTTT
clone_size: -; d_call: TRBD1; j_call: TRBJ2-3; v_call: TRBV6-1; cdr3_aa: CASYDRAGGDTQYF; cdr3_nt: TGTGCCAGCTACGACAGGGCTGGCGGAGATACGCAGTATTTT
clone_size: -; d_call: -; j_call: TRBJ2-7; v_call: TRBV28; cdr3_aa: CASSLFPYEQYF; cdr3_nt: TGTGCCAGCAGTTTATTTCCCTACGAGCAGTACTTC
clone_size: once; d_call: -; j_call: TRBJ2-7; v_call: TRBV4-2; cdr3_aa: CASSHWGSDLSYEQYF; cdr3_nt: TGTGCCAGCAGCCATTGGGGGAGCGACCTCTCCTACGAGCAGTACTTC
clone_size: -; d_call: -; j_call: TRBJ2-2; v_call: TRBV5-1; cdr3_aa: CASSFLAQTGELFF; cdr3_nt: TGCGCCAGCAGCTTTCTCGCACAGACCGGGGAGCTGTTTTTT
clone_size: -; d_call: TRBD1; j_call: TRBJ2-2; v_call: TRBV28; cdr3_aa: CASSSTGAAGELFF; cdr3_nt: TGTGCCAGCAGTTCGACAGGGGCGGCCGGGGAGCTGTTTTTT
clone_size: -; d_call: TRBD2; j_call: TRBJ2-1; v_call: TRBV5-1; cdr3_aa: CATNKEGLVSEQFF; cdr3_nt: TGCGCCACCAATAAAGAGGGACTAGTAAGTGAGCAGTTCTTC
clone_size: -; d_call: -; j_call: TRBJ2-7; v_call: TRBV11-2; cdr3_aa: CASSWGTYEQYF; cdr3_nt: TGTGCCAGCAGCTGGGGGACCTACGAGCAGTACTTC
clone_size: -; d_call: TRBD1; j_call: TRBJ2-2; v_call: TRBV18; cdr3_aa: CASSPDREGELFF; cdr3_nt: TGTGCCAGCTCACCGGACAGGGAAGGAGAGCTGTTTTTT
clone_size: -; d_call: TRBD2; j_call: TRBJ2-1; v_call: TRBV14; cdr3_aa: CASSQDLGGRAYNEQFF; cdr3_nt: TGTGCCAGCAGCCAAGACCTCGGCGGGAGGGCCTACAATGAGCAGTTCTTC
clone_size: -; d_call: -; j_call: TRBJ2-7; v_call: TRBV12-5; cdr3_aa: CASGLHRDPSRPEQYF; cdr3_nt: TGTGCTAGTGGTTTGCACCGGGATCCGAGTCGACCGGAGCAGTACTTC
clone_size: -; d_call: TRBD1; j_call: TRBJ2-3; v_call: TRBV11-3; cdr3_aa: CASSSGTGATDTQYF; cdr3_nt: TGTGCCAGCAGCTCCGGGACAGGGGCCACAGATACGCAGTATTTT
clone_size: few; d_call: TRBD1; j_call: TRBJ1-1; v_call: TRBV10-3; cdr3_aa: CAISEATGLWNTEAFF; cdr3_nt: TGTGCCATCAGTGAGGCGACAGGGCTATGGAACACTGAAGCTTTCTTT
clone_size: -; d_call: TRBD2; j_call: TRBJ2-5; v_call: TRBV4-2; cdr3_aa: CASSQGTSGSLGHQETQYF; cdr3_nt: TGTGCCAGCAGCCAAGGGACTAGCGGGAGTTTAGGGCACCAAGAGACCCAGTACTTC
clone_size: -; d_call: -; j_call: TRBJ2-1; v_call: TRBV5-1; cdr3_aa: CASSFGSSYNEQFF; cdr3_nt: TGCGCCAGCAGCTTTGGAAGCTCCTACAATGAGCAGTTCTTC
clone_size: -; d_call: -; j_call: TRBJ1-4; v_call: TRBV2; cdr3_aa: CASSDGSRLSEKLFF; cdr3_nt: TGTGCCAGCAGTGATGGAAGCCGTCTAAGTGAAAAACTGTTTTTT
clone_size: -; d_call: TRBD2; j_call: TRBJ2-2; v_call: TRBV27; cdr3_aa: CASRPGLAGEAGGELFF; cdr3_nt: TGTGCCAGCAGACCGGGACTAGCGGGAGAGGCGGGCGGGGAGCTGTTTTTT
clone_size: -; d_call: -; j_call: TRBJ2-7; v_call: TRBV7-2; cdr3_aa: CASSLAGSYEQYF; cdr3_nt: TGTGCCAGCAGCTTAGCGGGATCCTACGAGCAGTACTTC
clone_size: once; d_call: TRBD1; j_call: TRBJ1-3; v_call: TRBV29-1; cdr3_aa: CSAVNRGAGNTIYF; cdr3_nt: TGCAGCGCTGTAAACAGGGGCGCTGGAAACACCATATATTTT
clone_size: -; d_call: TRBD2; j_call: TRBJ2-3; v_call: TRBV10-3; cdr3_aa: CAISELLAGGPTDTQYF; cdr3_nt: TGTGCCATCAGTGAGCTACTAGCGGGAGGGCCCACAGATACGCAGTATTTT
clone_size: -; d_call: TRBD1; j_call: TRBJ1-4; v_call: TRBV2; cdr3_aa: CASSWDRANEKLFF; cdr3_nt: TGTGCCAGCAGTTGGGACAGGGCTAATGAAAAACTGTTTTTT
clone_size: -; d_call: -; j_call: TRBJ2-7; v_call: TRBV27; cdr3_aa: CASSLSPPLAGDSYEQYF; cdr3_nt: TGTGCCAGCAGTTTATCCCCCCCATTGGCAGGGGATAGCTACGAGCAGTACTTC
clone_size: -; d_call: -; j_call: TRBJ1-1; v_call: TRBV18; cdr3_aa: CASSPLTGETEAFF; cdr3_nt: TGTGCCAGCTCCCCCCTAACGGGGGAGACTGAAGCTTTCTTT
clone_size: -; d_call: TRBD1; j_call: TRBJ2-7; v_call: TRBV9; cdr3_aa: CASSSGQGPAYEQYF; cdr3_nt: TGTGCCAGCAGCTCAGGACAGGGACCGGCCTACGAGCAGTACTTC
clone_size: -; d_call: -; j_call: TRBJ2-1; v_call: TRBV7-9; cdr3_aa: CASSLYDEQFF; cdr3_nt: TGTGCCAGCAGCTTATACGATGAGCAGTTCTTC
clone_size: -; d_call: -; j_call: TRBJ2-1; v_call: TRBV28; cdr3_aa: CASSGDYRRNEQFF; cdr3_nt: TGTGCCAGCAGTGGCGATTATCGGCGCAATGAGCAGTTCTTC
clone_size: -; d_call: -; j_call: TRBJ1-5; v_call: TRBV19; cdr3_aa: CASTVVYSNQPQHF; cdr3_nt: TGTGCCAGTACTGTAGTTTATAGCAATCAGCCCCAGCATTTT